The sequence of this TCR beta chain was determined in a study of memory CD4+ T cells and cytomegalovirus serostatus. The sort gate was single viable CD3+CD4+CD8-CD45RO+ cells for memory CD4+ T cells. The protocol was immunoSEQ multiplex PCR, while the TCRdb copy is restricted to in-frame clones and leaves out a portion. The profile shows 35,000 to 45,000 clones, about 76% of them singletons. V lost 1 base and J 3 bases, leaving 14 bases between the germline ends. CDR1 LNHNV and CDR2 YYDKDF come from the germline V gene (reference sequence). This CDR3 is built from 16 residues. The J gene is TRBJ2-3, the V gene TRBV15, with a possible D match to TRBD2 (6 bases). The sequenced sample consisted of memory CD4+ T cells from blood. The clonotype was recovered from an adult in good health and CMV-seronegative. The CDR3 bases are TGTGCCACCAGCAGAGTGCAAGGAGGAGGGACAGATACGCAGTATTTT. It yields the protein CATSRVQGGGTDTQYF.